This T cell receptor beta chain was captured in a study of T-cell reconstitution after alpha-beta-depleted transplantation in children. This clonotype was counted only a few times. A TCRbeta library incorporating unique molecular identifiers was prepared. TCRdb reanalysed the PCR reads using MiXCR and keeps one entry per CDR3 protein. The sample yields around 530,000 distinct CDR3 sequences, about 33% seen once. The CDR3 runs 13 residues. Trimming shortened V by 6 bases and J by 4 bases, and 10 bases separated the two germline ends. Germline V gene lookup returns CDR1 KGHSH and CDR2 LQKENI. This clonotype originated in a human donor who donated a stem cell graft to a child with aplastic anemia. Sequences were derived from PBMCs from the stem cell graft donor, sampled from the stem cell graft. This sequence joins TRBV18 and TRBJ1-5; D ambiguous. In nucleotides, the CDR3 is TGTGCCAGCTCCACGGACGGGAATCAGCCCCAGCATTTT. It encodes CASSTDGNQPQHF. Full variable domain (rest looked up from reference TRBV18 and TRBJ1-5): NAGVMQNPRHLVRRRGQEARLRCSPMKGHSHVYWYRQLPEEGLKFMVYLQKENIIDESGMPKERFSAEFPKEGPSILRIQQVVRGDSAAYFCASSTDGNQPQHFGDGTRLSIL.